This T cell receptor beta chain came from a study of T cell changes during pregnancy in multiple sclerosis. TCRdb's copy holds only in-frame clones and misses some; the assay was immunoSEQ multiplex PCR. The sample carries tens of thousands of clones, about 91% recorded once. The CDR3 covers 16 residues. Trimming removed 2 bases from V and 5 bases from J, with 18 bases in between. In germline, CDR1 is MNHEY, CDR2 SMNVEV (reference sequence). The sample consisted of CD4+ T cells from peripheral blood mononuclear cells, taken in the first trimester of pregnancy. This TCR came from a female donor in good health, enrolled as a control in a pregnancy study. The chain carries TRBV27 and TRBJ1-2; a weak D match, TRBD1 (6 bases). The CDR3 DNA is TGTGCCAGCAGTTTAGGCCGGGACACCATAGGGTATGGCTACACCTTC. It encodes CASSLGRDTIGYGYTF.